Listed below are T cell receptor beta chains from one sample, sequenced in a study of shared clonotypes between healthy human individuals. Clones were sequenced by immunoSEQ multiplex PCR, and TCRdb holds only the in-frame ones, with some missing. The sample has roughly 890,000 clones; 92% are singletons. Sample: naive CD8+ T cells sorted from blood. These receptors were obtained from a man aged 25 to 40 in good health. The CDR3 runs from the conserved cysteine through the conserved F or W. The D gene is left open where the match is weak. Not every row has a clone size; where given, it reads once, few, many or a size class.

V gene: TRBV6-5
D gene: TRBD1
clone size: -
J gene: TRBJ1-2
CDR3 length: 14
CDR3 DNA: TGTGCCAGCAGCCCTCGACAGGGCCCAAAAGGCTACACCTTC
CDR3 protein: CASSPRQGPKGYTF

V gene: TRBV7-9
D gene: TRBD2
clone size: -
J gene: TRBJ2-3
CDR3 length: 14
CDR3 DNA: TGTGCCAGCAGCTTCGCGGGAGCGGCAGATACGCAGTATTTT
CDR3 protein: CASSFAGAADTQYF

V gene: TRBV4-3
D gene: TRBD2
clone size: -
J gene: TRBJ2-1
CDR3 length: 16
CDR3 DNA: TGCGCCAGCAGCCAAGATAGAGCGGGAGGGCCCTATGAGCAGTTCTTC
CDR3 protein: CASSQDRAGGPYEQFF

V gene: TRBV27
D gene: -
clone size: -
J gene: TRBJ2-1
CDR3 length: 13
CDR3 DNA: TGTGCCAGCAGTTTATCGGGTTGGGGTGAGCAGTTCTTC
CDR3 protein: CASSLSGWGEQFF

V gene: TRBV6-6
D gene: TRBD1
clone size: -
J gene: TRBJ1-1
CDR3 length: 15
CDR3 DNA: TGTGCCAGCGTGATCCGACAGGGCCGAAACACTGAAGCTTTCTTT
CDR3 protein: CASVIRQGRNTEAFF

V gene: TRBV5-6
D gene: -
clone size: -
J gene: TRBJ2-7
CDR3 length: 14
CDR3 DNA: TGTGCCAGCAGCTTGGAAGGTAGATCCTACGAGCAGTACTTC
CDR3 protein: CASSLEGRSYEQYF

V gene: TRBV13
D gene: TRBD2
clone size: -
J gene: TRBJ2-7
CDR3 length: 14
CDR3 DNA: TGTGCCAGCAGTGTGAAGGGAGGGGCCTACGAGCAGTACTTC
CDR3 protein: CASSVKGGAYEQYF

V gene: TRBV5-4
D gene: -
clone size: -
J gene: TRBJ2-7
CDR3 length: 12
CDR3 DNA: TGTGCCAGCAGCTGGGGATCCTACGAGCAGTACTTC
CDR3 protein: CASSWGSYEQYF

V gene: TRBV2
D gene: -
clone size: -
J gene: TRBJ2-6
CDR3 length: 13
CDR3 DNA: TGTGCCAGCAAAGTCTCTGGGGCCAACGTCCTGACTTTC
CDR3 protein: CASKVSGANVLTF

V gene: TRBV19
D gene: -
clone size: -
J gene: TRBJ2-7
CDR3 length: 13
CDR3 DNA: TGTGCCAGTAGTTCCGCGACAACGGGGGAGCAGTACTTC
CDR3 protein: CASSSATTGEQYF

V gene: TRBV4-3
D gene: -
clone size: -
J gene: TRBJ2-2
CDR3 length: 22
CDR3 DNA: TGCGCCAGCAGCCAAGATCCTCAAGGGGGTTGGACAACAACAATTCACACCGGGGAGCTGTTTTTT
CDR3 protein: CASSQDPQGGWTTTIHTGELFF

V gene: TRBV18
D gene: TRBD1
clone size: -
J gene: TRBJ2-1
CDR3 length: 16
CDR3 DNA: TGTGCCAGCTCACCAAATGCAGGACAGGGATACAATGAGCAGTTCTTC
CDR3 protein: CASSPNAGQGYNEQFF

V gene: TRBV27
D gene: -
clone size: -
J gene: TRBJ2-7
CDR3 length: 15
CDR3 DNA: TGTGCCAGCAGTTTAGCTGAGGACCAACTTTACGAGCAGTACTTC
CDR3 protein: CASSLAEDQLYEQYF

V gene: TRBV23-1
D gene: TRBD1
clone size: -
J gene: TRBJ1-4
CDR3 length: 15
CDR3 DNA: TGCGCCAGCGGAGACCGGGACAGGGGGAAAGAAAAACTGTTTTTT
CDR3 protein: CASGDRDRGKEKLFF

V gene: TRBV5-5
D gene: TRBD1
clone size: -
J gene: TRBJ2-7
CDR3 length: 15
CDR3 DNA: TGTGCCAGCAGCGTAAGGGACAGGCCTTTATACGAGCAGTACTTC
CDR3 protein: CASSVRDRPLYEQYF

V gene: TRBV27
D gene: TRBD1
clone size: -
J gene: TRBJ1-2
CDR3 length: 15
CDR3 DNA: TGTGCCAGCAGTTTACTCGGACAGGGCGACTATGGCTACACCTTC
CDR3 protein: CASSLLGQGDYGYTF

V gene: TRBV9
D gene: TRBD1
clone size: -
J gene: TRBJ2-7
CDR3 length: 16
CDR3 DNA: TGTGCCAGCAGCGTACGAGACAGGGATTATACCTACGAGCAGTACTTC
CDR3 protein: CASSVRDRDYTYEQYF

V gene: TRBV14
D gene: TRBD2
clone size: -
J gene: TRBJ2-7
CDR3 length: 15
CDR3 DNA: TGTGCCAGCAGCCAAGGGCAGACTAGCGTCTGGGAGCAGTACTTC
CDR3 protein: CASSQGQTSVWEQYF

V gene: TRBV23-1
D gene: TRBD1
clone size: -
J gene: TRBJ1-1
CDR3 length: 17
CDR3 DNA: TGCGCCAGCAGTCGACAGGGGGCCACCGTGGACTACACTGAAGCTTTCTTT
CDR3 protein: CASSRQGATVDYTEAFF

V gene: TRBV18
D gene: -
clone size: -
J gene: TRBJ2-1
CDR3 length: 15
CDR3 DNA: TGTGCCAGCTCACCCGAGGGGGTCTCCTACAATGAGCAGTTCTTC
CDR3 protein: CASSPEGVSYNEQFF

V gene: TRBV11-2
D gene: TRBD1
clone size: many
J gene: TRBJ2-2
CDR3 length: 16
CDR3 DNA: TGTGCCAGCAGCTTGGTTGGACAGGGGAACACCGGGGAGCTGTTTTTT
CDR3 protein: CASSLVGQGNTGELFF

V gene: TRBV21-1
D gene: -
clone size: once
J gene: TRBJ1-5
CDR3 length: 17
CDR3 DNA: TGTGCCAGCACCCTAAACTGGACGTTTTACGGCAATCAGCCCCAGCATTTT
CDR3 protein: CASTLNWTFYGNQPQHF

V gene: TRBV6-6
D gene: -
clone size: -
J gene: TRBJ1-5
CDR3 length: 16
CDR3 DNA: TGTGCCAGCAGTTACAGTCCTTCCAATAGCAATCAGCCCCAGCATTTT
CDR3 protein: CASSYSPSNSNQPQHF

V gene: TRBV11-2
D gene: -
clone size: -
J gene: TRBJ1-1
CDR3 length: 14
CDR3 DNA: TGTGCCAGCAGCTTAGGTCAGGGGTACACTGAAGCTTTCTTT
CDR3 protein: CASSLGQGYTEAFF

V gene: TRBV7-9
D gene: TRBD1
clone size: -
J gene: TRBJ1-1
CDR3 length: 16
CDR3 DNA: TGTGCCAGCAGCTTAGGAGTTAGGGGGCTTAGCACTGAAGCTTTCTTT
CDR3 protein: CASSLGVRGLSTEAFF

V gene: TRBV7-3
D gene: -
clone size: -
J gene: TRBJ2-7
CDR3 length: 13
CDR3 DNA: TGTGCCAGCAGCTTAACCGGGGTTGGCGAGCAGTACTTC
CDR3 protein: CASSLTGVGEQYF

V gene: TRBV4-1
D gene: TRBD1
clone size: few
J gene: TRBJ1-5
CDR3 length: 13
CDR3 DNA: TGCGCCACCGGCGACAGGGGCAATCAGCCCCAGCATTTT
CDR3 protein: CATGDRGNQPQHF

V gene: TRBV13
D gene: -
clone size: once
J gene: TRBJ2-7
CDR3 length: 15
CDR3 DNA: TGTGCCAGCAGCCTCCCCGGGGGAGGCTCCTACGAGCAGTACTTC
CDR3 protein: CASSLPGGGSYEQYF

V gene: TRBV10-3
D gene: -
clone size: -
J gene: TRBJ2-3
CDR3 length: 17
CDR3 DNA: TGTGCCATCAGCGACTCCCGGGGCCCCGCCGTCGGGCATACGCAGTATTTT
CDR3 protein: CAISDSRGPAVGHTQYF

V gene: TRBV7-8
D gene: -
clone size: -
J gene: TRBJ2-4
CDR3 length: 18
CDR3 DNA: TGTGCCAGCAGCGCAGGGGGCGGGGGGCTCACGGCCAAAAACATTCAGTACTTC
CDR3 protein: CASSAGGGGLTAKNIQYF

V gene: TRBV7-7
D gene: TRBD2
clone size: -
J gene: TRBJ2-3
CDR3 length: 15
CDR3 DNA: TGTGCTAGCAGCTTGACTAGCGGACGCACAGATACGCAGTATTTT
CDR3 protein: CASSLTSGRTDTQYF

V gene: TRBV7-3
D gene: -
clone size: few
J gene: TRBJ1-2
CDR3 length: 9
CDR3 DNA: TGTGCCAGCAGCCCCAGCTACACCTTC
CDR3 protein: CASSPSYTF

V gene: TRBV10-3
D gene: TRBD2
clone size: -
J gene: TRBJ2-5
CDR3 length: 14
CDR3 DNA: TGTGCCATCAGTGAGGCGGGAGAGGAAGAGACCCAGTACTTC
CDR3 protein: CAISEAGEEETQYF

V gene: TRBV11-3
D gene: -
clone size: -
J gene: TRBJ2-5
CDR3 length: 13
CDR3 DNA: TGTGCCAGCAGCTCAGAGCTCGGAGAGACCCAGTACTTC
CDR3 protein: CASSSELGETQYF

V gene: TRBV4-3
D gene: -
clone size: -
J gene: TRBJ1-2
CDR3 length: 14
CDR3 DNA: TGCGCCAGCAGCCAAGTTCTGGCAGACTATGGCTACACCTTC
CDR3 protein: CASSQVLADYGYTF

V gene: TRBV27
D gene: -
clone size: -
J gene: TRBJ1-2
CDR3 length: 14
CDR3 DNA: TGTGCCAGCAGTTTATTAGGGGGAAGCTATGGCTACACCTTC
CDR3 protein: CASSLLGGSYGYTF

V gene: TRBV27
D gene: -
clone size: -
J gene: TRBJ1-2
CDR3 length: 13
CDR3 DNA: TGTGCCAGCAGCCGGACTGCGTACTATGGCTACACCTTC
CDR3 protein: CASSRTAYYGYTF

V gene: TRBV7-8
D gene: -
clone size: -
J gene: TRBJ2-1
CDR3 length: 14
CDR3 DNA: TGTGCCAGCAGCGGCGAGGTATCCTACAATGAGCAGTTCTTC
CDR3 protein: CASSGEVSYNEQFF

V gene: TRBV7-9
D gene: -
clone size: -
J gene: TRBJ1-1
CDR3 length: 11
CDR3 DNA: TGTGCCAGCAGCTTAGGGGGTGAAGCTTTCTTT
CDR3 protein: CASSLGGEAFF

V gene: TRBV6-4
D gene: TRBD2
clone size: -
J gene: TRBJ2-5
CDR3 length: 17
CDR3 DNA: TGTGCCAGCAGGAGGGGGTTTAGCGGGAGCCCGCAAGAGACCCAGTACTTC
CDR3 protein: CASRRGFSGSPQETQYF

V gene: TRBV7-7
D gene: TRBD2
clone size: -
J gene: TRBJ2-1
CDR3 length: 16
CDR3 DNA: TGTGCCAGCAGCTCGGGACTAGCGGGAGGAGTGGATGAGCAGTTCTTC
CDR3 protein: CASSSGLAGGVDEQFF

V gene: TRBV5-1
D gene: TRBD1
clone size: -
J gene: TRBJ2-1
CDR3 length: 14
CDR3 DNA: TGCGCCAGCAGCCCGGGACAGGGCCGCAATGAGCAGTTCTTC
CDR3 protein: CASSPGQGRNEQFF

V gene: TRBV27
D gene: TRBD2
clone size: -
J gene: TRBJ2-7
CDR3 length: 15
CDR3 DNA: TGTGCCAGCAGTCCACAAGGACTAGCGGGGTACGAGCAGTACTTC
CDR3 protein: CASSPQGLAGYEQYF

V gene: TRBV11-2
D gene: TRBD1
clone size: -
J gene: TRBJ2-7
CDR3 length: 15
CDR3 DNA: TGTGCCAGCAGCGCTCCGGGACAGGGAACCTACGAGCAGTACTTC
CDR3 protein: CASSAPGQGTYEQYF

V gene: TRBV11-2
D gene: -
clone size: -
J gene: TRBJ1-2
CDR3 length: 15
CDR3 DNA: TGTGCCAGCAGCCGGCCAGGGATCGTGGACTATGGCTACACCTTC
CDR3 protein: CASSRPGIVDYGYTF

V gene: TRBV4-1
D gene: TRBD1
clone size: -
J gene: TRBJ1-1
CDR3 length: 13
CDR3 DNA: TGCGCCAGCAGCCACGTCAGGGGGACAGAAGCTTTCTTT
CDR3 protein: CASSHVRGTEAFF

V gene: TRBV7-9
D gene: TRBD1
clone size: -
J gene: TRBJ2-5
CDR3 length: 16
CDR3 DNA: TGTGCCAGCAGCCGCCGGGACAGGGGAGTAGGAGAGACCCAGTACTTC
CDR3 protein: CASSRRDRGVGETQYF

V gene: TRBV27
D gene: -
clone size: -
J gene: TRBJ2-5
CDR3 length: 13
CDR3 DNA: TGTGCCAGCAGCCCAATCTCTTGGGAGACCCAGTACTTC
CDR3 protein: CASSPISWETQYF